Below, 28 T cell receptor beta chains from the same sample are listed, as sequenced in a study of Graves' ophthalmopathy and Graves' hyperthyroidism. From RNA, the CDR3 regions of TCR beta chains were amplified and sequenced. An opening RT-PCR round employed HTBI primers and preceded a second-round multiplex PCR. One entry per CDR3 protein, called by TCRdb with MiXCR from the multiplex PCR reads. The data hold 200,000 to 250,000 distinct CDR3 sequences, with under 30% observed a single time. What was sequenced was peripheral blood. All receptors derive from a man aged 50 or older with Graves' ophthalmopathy.

This clonotype appeared many times. The chain joins TRBV28 to TRBJ2-5; 8 bases are shared with TRBD2. CDR3 length equals 17 residues. V dropped 9 bases and J dropped 1; count of bases not matched to a gene: 16. CDR1 and CDR2 (germline): MDHEN, SYDVKM. The CDR3 nucleotides read TGTGCCAGTACTCCTCAGGCTCTAGCGGGTTTCCAAGAGACCCAGTACTTC. Its translation: CASTPQALAGFQETQYF.

The chain employs TRBV6-2 or TRBV6-3 and TRBJ1-1; D is possibly TRBD1 (5 bases). Germline loops: CDR1 MNHEY, CDR2 SVGEGT. CDR3 length: 14 amino acids. Trimming pared 2 bases from V and 7 bases from J, leaving 14 bases between. The CDR3 DNA follows: TGTGCCAGCAGTTACGGGCCAGGGCGGGTTGAAGCTTTCTTT. It codes for CASSYGPGRVEAFF.

This clonotype was seen repeatedly, ten times or more. The chain couples TRBV5-6 to TRBJ1-2; D may be TRBD1 (6 bases). The germline V gene encodes CDR1 SGHDT and CDR2 YYEEEE. Deletions cut 0 bases from V and 2 bases from J, with 17 bases between. This CDR3 is built from 17 residues. The CDR3 DNA sequence: TGTGCCAGCAGCTTGGTTGGGACACTCGTCCTAAACTATGGCTACACCTTC. Amino acids: CASSLVGTLVLNYGYTF.

This clonotype was counted ten times or more. The chain couples TRBV28 to TRBJ2-7, with TRBD2 identical over 11 bases. The CDR3 spans 18 residues. J lost 7 bases, V lost 7 bases, and 21 bases had no gene match. Germline V gene lookup returns CDR1 MDHEN and CDR2 SYDVKM. CDR3 amino acids: CASTGSMTSGTRGWEQYF. The DNA of the CDR3 is TGTGCCAGCACTGGGTCCATGACTAGCGGGACCCGGGGCTGGGAGCAGTACTTC.

This clonotype was counted many times. The V and J genes are TRBV3-1 and TRBJ1-5, with D unclear. This CDR3 is built from 15 residues. With 0 bases removed from V and 0 bases from J, the gap between germline ends came to 6 bases. Looked up from germline, CDR1 is LGHDT and CDR2 is YNNKEL (reference sequence). In DNA form, the CDR3 reads TGTGCCAGCAGCCAAGAAGGCTATAGCAATCAGCCCCAGCATTTT. Encoded protein: CASSQEGYSNQPQHF.

J is TRBJ2-7 and V is TRBV6-2 or TRBV6-3, with 11 bases that match TRBD2. The germline V gene encodes CDR1 MNHEY and CDR2 SVGEGT. This CDR3 region has 16 residues. The junction had 11 bases not matched to a gene; V was cut back by 5 bases and J by 5 bases. For the CDR3, the DNA is TGTGCCAGCAGTCCCCTTAGCGGGAGGGAAGAGGACGAGCAGTACTTC. It translates to CASSPLSGREEDEQYF.

DNA of the CDR3: TGTGCCAGCAGTTACGAGCGATCGGGAGCAAGCTTCTCCTACGAGCAGTACTTC. It yields the protein CASSYERSGASFSYEQYF. The gene calls are TRBV6-2 or TRBV6-3 and TRBJ2-7; D possibly corresponds to TRBD2 (6 bases). From germline, CDR1 is MNHEY and CDR2 SVGEGT. Trimming took off 2 bases at V and 0 bases at J, with 20 bases between the two ends. CDR3 length: 18 residues.

This clonotype has ten or more counts. This sequence joins TRBV27 and TRBJ2-7; 14 positions match TRBD2. Per germline, CDR1 MNHEY and CDR2 SMNVEV (reference sequence). CDR3 length equals 18 residues. V shed 5 bases and J 3 bases; nucleotides not matched to a gene: 12. The CDR3 DNA reads as TGTGCCAGCAGTCCCACGAGGACTAGCGGGAGGAACGGCTACGAGCAGTACTTC. It encodes CASSPTRTSGRNGYEQYF.

This clonotype was seen repeatedly, ten times or more. This sequence joins TRBV12-3 or TRBV12-4 and TRBJ1-5, with D tentatively TRBD1 (6 bases). This CDR3 spans 13 amino acids. V lost 9 bases and J 7 bases, leaving 16 bases between the germline ends. The CDR3 DNA follows: TGTGCCAGTTCTGACAGGCTCGGGCAGCCCCAGCATTTT. This sequence encodes CASSDRLGQPQHF.

This clonotype was detected ten times or more. V usage is TRBV11-2 and J usage is TRBJ2-7, with 7 positions matching TRBD2. Germline V gene sequence: CDR1 SGHAT, CDR2 FQNNGV. V gave up 5 bases and J gave up 2 bases; unmatched junction bases: 6. This CDR3 is built from 14 residues. For the CDR3, the DNA is TGTGCCAGCAGCCTCGGGGGGTGGGCCTACGAGCAGTACTTC. It encodes CASSLGGWAYEQYF.

This rearrangement joins TRBV6-1 to TRBJ1-2, with TRBD1 matching 7 bases. The CDR3 is 13 residues long. The germline V gene has CDR1 MNHNS and CDR2 SASEGT. V lost 5 bases to trimming and J lost 10 bases; unmatched junction nucleotides: 10. CDR3 sequence reads: CASSISGTADYTF. The CDR3 DNA reads as TGTGCCAGCAGTATCTCCGGGACAGCGGACTACACCTTC.

This clonotype was counted at least ten times. V gene TRBV28 combines with J gene TRBJ2-7, with 8 bases matching TRBD1. Unmatched junction bases numbered 14, after V lost 6 bases and J lost 4 bases. Germline lookup yields CDR1 MDHEN and CDR2 SYDVKM. The CDR3 loop spans 16 amino acids. The chain's CDR3 is CASSQAGQGKGYEQYF. For the CDR3, the DNA is TGTGCCAGCAGCCAGGCCGGACAGGGTAAAGGGTACGAGCAGTACTTC. The variable domain in full, completed from reference TRBV28 and TRBJ2-7, reads DVKVTQSSRYLVKRTGEKVFLECVQDMDHENMFWYRQDPGLGLRLIYFSYDVKMKEKGDIPEGYSVSREKKERFSLILESASTNQTSMYLCASSQAGQGKGYEQYFGPGTRLTVT.

J is TRBJ2-7 and V is TRBV15; D uncertain. The V gene lost 0 bases and the J gene lost 2 bases, with 8 bases spanning the gap. The germline gives CDR1 LNHNV, CDR2 YYDKDF (reference sequence). The CDR3 runs 14 residues. The CDR3 DNA follows: TGTGCCACCAGCAGAGAAACCCTTCCCTACGAGCAGTACTTC. It is translated as CATSRETLPYEQYF.

Many counts were recorded for this clonotype. The junction departs from the called germline gene at one end, perhaps through a read error. This rearrangement joins TRBV12-5 to TRBJ2-7; D is unclear. There are 10 residues in the CDR3. From germline, CDR1 is LGHNT and CDR2 FRNRAP. CDR3 loop: CASGSSFAFF. CDR3 DNA sequence: TGTGCTAGTGGTTCCTCGTTCGCGTTTTTC.

The rearrangement uses TRBV7-8 and TRBJ2-7; 9 nucleotides agree with TRBD1. The CDR3 runs to 15 residues. From germline, CDR1 is SGHVS and CDR2 FQNEAQ. Trimming took 1 base from V and 3 from J; bases not matched to a gene: 4. CDR3 DNA: TGTGCCAGCAGCTTAGAACAGGGGGCTTACTACGAGCAGTACTTC. This sequence encodes CASSLEQGAYYEQYF. Variable domain in full (rest from reference TRBV7-8 and TRBJ2-7): GAGVSQSPRYKVAKRGQDVALRCDPISGHVSLFWYQQALGQGPEFLTYFQNEAQLDKSGLPSDRFFAERPEGSVSTLKIQRTQQEDSAVYLCASSLEQGAYYEQYFGPGTRLTVT.

V is TRBV7-8 and J is TRBJ2-7; the D is unclear. Trimming took off 5 bases at V and 5 bases at J, with 7 bases between the two ends. CDR1 SGHVS and CDR2 FQNEAQ come from the germline V gene. CDR3 length: 11 amino acids. CDR3 DNA sequence: TGTGCCAGCAGCGCCCGAGACGAGCAGTACTTC. This sequence encodes CASSARDEQYF.

The chain combines TRBV6-1 with TRBJ1-1; no clear D. The length of the CDR3 is 13 residues. The V gene's germline CDR1 is MNHNS and CDR2 SASEGT. V lost 4 bases and J lost 4, with 10 bases in between. CDR3 protein: CASSGNFGTEAFF. CDR3 bases: TGTGCCAGCAGTGGGAACTTTGGCACTGAAGCTTTCTTT.

This chain joins TRBV5-1 and TRBJ1-1; perhaps TRBD1 as D (6 bases). V gave up 2 bases and J gave up 3 bases, with 11 bases separating them. The CDR3 extends over 14 amino acids. Germline lookup yields CDR1 SGHRS and CDR2 YFSETQ. CDR3 nucleotide sequence: TGCGCCAGCAGCTTTAGTTCAGGGGACACTGAAGCTTTCTTT. It is translated as CASSFSSGDTEAFF.

This clonotype was seen ten or more times. A much bigger clone sits one base away, suggesting this may be a read error. The rearrangement uses TRBV6-2 or TRBV6-3 and TRBJ2-2; D gene unclear. The CDR3 sequence is 15 residues long. V was cut by 5 bases and J by 6 bases, with 16 bases left in between. The germline V gene has CDR1 MNHEY and CDR2 SVGEGT. CDR3: CASSHVTSEPGELFF. DNA of the CDR3: TGTGCCAGCAGTCACGTAACTTCCGAACCCGGGGAGCTGTTTTTT.

The chain joins TRBV6-5 to TRBJ1-1; D may be TRBD1 (5 bases). This CDR3 has 13 residues. The germline CDR1 and CDR2 sequences are MNHEY and SVGAGI. Trimming removed 2 bases at V and 5 bases at J, with 9 bases between. In DNA, the CDR3 is TGTGCCAGCAGTTACGGCAGGGAGACTGAAGCTTTCTTT. Its translation: CASSYGRETEAFF.

The chain recombines TRBV25-1 with TRBJ1-1; D gene unclear. Germline CDR1 is MGHDK and CDR2 is SYGVNS. This CDR3 contains 14 residues. V was clipped by 5 bases and J by 2 bases, with 12 bases between them. The CDR3: CASSPRVTNTEAFF. CDR3 bases: TGTGCCAGCAGTCCACGAGTTACAAACACTGAAGCTTTCTTT.

This clonotype was counted at least ten times. The chain carries TRBV2 and TRBJ2-4, with 10 bases fitting TRBD2. With 2 bases clipped from V and 0 bases from J, the junction kept 19 bases outside the gene matches. Germline V gene lookup returns CDR1 SNHLY and CDR2 FYNNEI. The CDR3 extends over 22 amino acids. The CDR3 loop is CASSEPVELEAGGTIAKNIQYF. Written as DNA, the CDR3 is TGTGCCAGCAGTGAACCCGTCGAGCTTGAAGCGGGAGGGACTATAGCCAAAAACATTCAGTACTTC.

This clonotype was observed many times. The chain is built from TRBV13 and TRBJ1-1, with D unclear. The germline gives CDR1 PRHDT, CDR2 FYEKMQ (reference sequence). The V end lost 1 base, the J end lost 4 bases, and 10 bases lay between the germline ends. This CDR3 comprises 14 residues. The CDR3 DNA reads TGTGCCAGCAGCTTAGCTCCGGCAAGCACTGAAGCTTTCTTT. Translation gives CASSLAPASTEAFF.

This clonotype was seen at least ten times. The chain carries TRBV12-3 or TRBV12-4 and TRBJ1-5; no clear D gene. Between the trimmed V and J ends, which lost 6 bases and 6 bases, there was a span of 18 bases. CDR3 length equals 15 residues. The CDR3 DNA sequence: TGTGCCAGCAGGAAGGGCCGCTTGAGCGGTCAGCCCCAGCATTTT. This codes for CASRKGRLSGQPQHF.

This clonotype was detected many times. The chain links TRBV19 to TRBJ1-5; no firm D call. Germline CDR1 and CDR2: LNHDA and SQIVND (reference sequence). Trimming took 6 bases from V and 6 from J, leaving 18 bases between them. This CDR3 contains 15 residues. The CDR3 spells CASSISFGSGQPQHF. Written as DNA, the CDR3 is TGTGCCAGTAGCATCTCTTTCGGGTCGGGTCAGCCCCAGCATTTT.

This clonotype occurred many times. The rearrangement joins TRBV28 to TRBJ2-5; TRBD1 might be the D (5 bases). The CDR3 contains 15 residues. Germline lookup yields CDR1 MDHEN and CDR2 SYDVKM. Trimming left V 6 bases short and J 0 bases short, with 14 bases between. CDR3 loop: CASRLVTDHQETQYF. The CDR3 DNA reads as TGTGCCAGCAGGCTCGTGACAGACCACCAAGAGACCCAGTACTTC.

Note on this clonotype: The junction differs from germline at one of its ends, possibly a read error. V usage is TRBV7-8 and J usage is TRBJ1-2; tentatively, D is TRBD1 (6 bases). The CDR3 is 13 residues long. Germline CDR1 is SGHVS and CDR2 is FQNEAQ. CDR3 amino acids: CASSQQGDYGYAF. For the CDR3, the DNA is TGTGCCAGCAGCCAACAGGGAGACTATGGCTACGCCTTC.

CDR3 in DNA: TGTGCCAGCAGTTACTTGTTCCAGGGTGCCCACGAGCAGTACTTC. This gives the protein CASSYLFQGAHEQYF. The chain has TRBV6-5 and TRBJ2-7; tentative D call: TRBD1 (5 bases). V lost 1 base to trimming and J lost 5 bases, with 15 bases between them. Germline loops: CDR1 MNHEY, CDR2 SVGAGI. This CDR3 spans 15 amino acids.